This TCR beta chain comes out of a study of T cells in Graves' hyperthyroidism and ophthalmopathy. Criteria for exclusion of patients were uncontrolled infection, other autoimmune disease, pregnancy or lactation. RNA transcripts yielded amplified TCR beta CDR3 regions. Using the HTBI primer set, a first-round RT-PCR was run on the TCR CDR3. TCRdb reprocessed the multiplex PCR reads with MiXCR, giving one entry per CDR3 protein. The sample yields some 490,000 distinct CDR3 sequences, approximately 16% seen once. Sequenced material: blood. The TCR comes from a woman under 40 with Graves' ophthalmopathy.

The CDR3 coding sequence is TGCGCCAGCAGCCAAGATCTCCGAGTCCAGTCCGTCGGCGAGCAGTACTTC. Protein: CASSQDLRVQSVGEQYF. V gene TRBV4-1 combines with J gene TRBJ2-7; D remains unclear. The CDR3 extends over 17 amino acids. Between the trimmed V and J ends, which lost 0 bases and 6 bases, there was a span of 21 bases. Per the germline V gene, CDR1 is MGHRA and CDR2 is YSYEKL.